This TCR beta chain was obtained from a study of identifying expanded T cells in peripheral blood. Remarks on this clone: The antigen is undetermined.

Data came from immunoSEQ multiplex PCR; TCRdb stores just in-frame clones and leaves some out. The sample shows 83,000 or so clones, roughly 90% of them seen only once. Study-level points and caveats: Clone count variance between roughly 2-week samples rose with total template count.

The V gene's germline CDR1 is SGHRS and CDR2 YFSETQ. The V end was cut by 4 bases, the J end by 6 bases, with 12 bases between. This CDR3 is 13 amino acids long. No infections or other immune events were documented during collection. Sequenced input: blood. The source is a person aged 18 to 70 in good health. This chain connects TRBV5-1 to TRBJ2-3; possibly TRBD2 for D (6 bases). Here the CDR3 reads CASSVGLRDTQYF. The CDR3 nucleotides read TGCGCCAGCAGCGTGGGACTCAGGGATACGCAGTATTTT.